A selection of T cell receptor beta chains follows, all from one sample in a study of T cells in Graves' hyperthyroidism and ophthalmopathy. Each CDR3 protein is one row after TCRdb ran MiXCR on the multiplex PCR reads. The sample shows approximately 400,000 distinct CDR3 sequences, approximately 20% of them seen only once. Material for sequencing was blood. These receptors were collected from a woman under 30 with Graves' hyperthyroidism. CDR3s leave out the opening cysteine and the closing phenylalanine or tryptophan. The order of the fields is V gene, CDR3 protein.

TRBV7-8,ASSTFARANTGELF
TRBV11-2,ASKWDSYGYT
TRBV7-9,ASSSHFSGNTIY
TRBV7-2,ASSLGQHPYEQY
TRBV29-1,SVETTLYGYT
TRBV5-1,ASSSYFGPQETQY
TRBV12-5,ASGLPSGRVFTEAF
TRBV3-1,ASRRWDSSSYEQY
TRBV6-1,ASGTQPSNYGYT
TRBV6-5,ASSAGSGTLARRETQY
TRBV6-1,ASRLGQITDTQY
TRBV24-1,ATSDPGSNQPQH
TRBV29-1,SVDLAGNSYEQY
TRBV27,ASSLRGGRYGYT
TRBV5-1,ASSLNPQGAYEQY
TRBV12-3/TRBV12-4,ASRGGRENTEAF
TRBV20-1,SARAGQDHEQY
TRBV28,ASSYGQGLQPQH
TRBV7-9,ASSLRTVKNTEAF
TRBV28,ASTERSTYEQY
TRBV11-2,ASSFLAGGPSGELF
TRBV7-9,ASSFGWGGGETQY
TRBV29-1,SVVWLGGDLHYGYT
TRBV6-1,ASSERPGQGYEQY
TRBV20-1,SARALRTAAYEQY
TRBV20-1,SARVPGGSGYT
TRBV2,ASSEDSQETQY
TRBV6-1,ASSGGGQVFGTQY
TRBV7-8,ASSNRGLLNIQY
TRBV20-1,SATPGYGELF
TRBV6-1,ASSVMVNTEAF